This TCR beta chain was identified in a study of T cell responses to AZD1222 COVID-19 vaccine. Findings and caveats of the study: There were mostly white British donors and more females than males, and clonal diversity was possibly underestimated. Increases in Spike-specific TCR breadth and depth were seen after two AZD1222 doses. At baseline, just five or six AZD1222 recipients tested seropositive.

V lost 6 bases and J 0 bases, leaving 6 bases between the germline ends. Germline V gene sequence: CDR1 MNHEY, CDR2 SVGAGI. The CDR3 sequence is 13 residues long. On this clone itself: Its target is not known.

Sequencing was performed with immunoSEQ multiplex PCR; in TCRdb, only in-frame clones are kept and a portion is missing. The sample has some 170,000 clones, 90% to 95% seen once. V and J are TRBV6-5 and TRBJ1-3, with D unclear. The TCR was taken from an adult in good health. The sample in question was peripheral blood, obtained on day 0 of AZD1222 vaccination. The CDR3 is CASSESSGNTIYF. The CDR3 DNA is TGTGCCAGCAGCGAGAGCTCTGGAAACACCATATATTTT.